These T cell receptor beta chains were read from a single sample in a study of T cells after posttransplantation cyclophosphamide. The data were produced by immunoSEQ multiplex PCR, yet TCRdb's version contains in-frame clones alone and is incomplete. The sample holds about 31,000 clones; 75% to 95% are singletons and the top ten take about 0.1%. What was sequenced was naive CD4+ T cells sorted from blood. The receptors originated from a young man in good health and a related stem cell transplant donor. CDR3s include the opening cysteine and the closing phenylalanine or tryptophan. A D gene is named only where the DNA matches it firmly. Clone size is not always given. Where it is, it says once, few, many or a class for expanded clones.

D	size	V	J	CDR3	DNA
TRBD1	NA	TRBV19	TRBJ1-5	CASRETGVGNQPQHF	TGTGCCAGTAGGGAGACAGGGGTTGGCAATCAGCCCCAGCATTTT
TRBD1	NA	TRBV27	TRBJ2-3	CASSGLKGAGTQYF	TGTGCCAGCAGTGGTTTAAAGGGGGCCGGTACGCAGTATTTT
TRBD2	NA	TRBV19	TRBJ2-3	CASSRIAGGRTDTQYF	TGTGCCAGTAGTAGAATAGCGGGGGGACGCACAGATACGCAGTATTTT
NA	NA	TRBV5-5	TRBJ1-5	CASSLATGNQPQHF	TGTGCCAGCAGCTTGGCTACAGGTAATCAGCCCCAGCATTTT
NA	NA	TRBV6-5	TRBJ1-1	CASSYSPQDTEAFF	TGTGCCAGCAGTTACTCTCCACAGGACACTGAAGCTTTCTTT
NA	NA	TRBV7-9	TRBJ1-1	CASSLDRVSTEAFF	TGTGCCAGCAGCTTAGACAGGGTGAGCACTGAAGCTTTCTTT
NA	NA	TRBV5-6	TRBJ1-1	CASSFGRLNTEAFF	TGTGCCAGCAGCTTCGGGAGACTGAACACTGAAGCTTTCTTT
NA	once	TRBV27	TRBJ2-1	CASSLFSRGGQFF	TGTGCCAGCAGTTTATTTTCCAGGGGTGGGCAGTTCTTC
NA	NA	TRBV6-5	TRBJ1-2	CASRGAGLTNYGYTF	TGTGCCAGCAGGGGTGCAGGACTTACTAACTATGGCTACACCTTC
NA	NA	TRBV27	TRBJ1-5	CASSPWGVSNQPQHF	TGTGCCAGCAGTCCCTGGGGGGTTAGCAATCAGCCCCAGCATTTT
TRBD2	NA	TRBV7-3	TRBJ2-1	CASSPMGLAGGYNEQFF	TGTGCCAGCAGCCCAATGGGATTAGCGGGGGGATACAATGAGCAGTTCTTC
NA	NA	TRBV4-1	TRBJ2-7	CASSQGGGQPYEQYF	TGCGCCAGCAGCCAAGGGGGAGGCCAACCCTACGAGCAGTACTTC
NA	NA	TRBV5-1	TRBJ2-3	CASSLDLADTQYF	TGCGCCAGCAGCTTGGATCTAGCGGATACGCAGTATTTT
TRBD1	NA	TRBV7-8	TRBJ1-1	CASSPRTGKYTEAFF	TGTGCCAGCAGCCCCCGGACAGGAAAATACACTGAAGCTTTCTTT
NA	once	TRBV25-1	TRBJ2-2	CASSSVATGELFF	TGTGCCAGCAGTTCAGTGGCCACCGGGGAGCTGTTTTTT
NA	few	TRBV5-1	TRBJ1-1	CASSLDRANTEAFF	TGCGCCAGCAGCTTGGACAGGGCGAACACTGAAGCTTTCTTT
TRBD1	NA	TRBV14	TRBJ2-1	CASRSRQGAGYNEQFF	TGTGCCAGCAGATCGAGACAGGGGGCGGGTTACAATGAGCAGTTCTTC
TRBD2	NA	TRBV5-4	TRBJ2-1	CASSLDIGGGAYNEQFF	TGTGCCAGCAGCTTGGATATCGGCGGGGGGGCCTACAATGAGCAGTTCTTC
NA	NA	TRBV6-1	TRBJ2-7	CASSRGAGFSYEQYF	TGTGCCAGCAGCCGGGGGGCAGGTTTCTCCTACGAGCAGTACTTC
NA	NA	TRBV11-2	TRBJ2-3	CASSLGLGDYTDTQYF	TGTGCCAGCAGCCTGGGACTGGGCGACTACACAGATACGCAGTATTTT
NA	NA	TRBV21-1	TRBJ2-1	CASSTQVEGGNGYNEQFF	TGTGCCAGCAGCACCCAAGTCGAGGGGGGGAACGGCTACAATGAGCAGTTCTTC
NA	once	TRBV5-1	TRBJ1-1	CASSLPHSQNTEAFF	TGCGCCAGCAGCCTCCCTCACAGCCAGAACACTGAAGCTTTCTTT
TRBD1	NA	TRBV7-9	TRBJ1-1	CASSFTGGNTEAFF	TGTGCCAGCAGCTTTACAGGGGGGAACACTGAAGCTTTCTTT
TRBD1	NA	TRBV5-1	TRBJ2-5	CASSLGRTGAQETQYF	TGCGCCAGCAGCTTGGGGAGGACAGGGGCTCAAGAGACCCAGTACTTC
TRBD1	NA	TRBV6-5	TRBJ1-5	CASSYSQGANQPQHF	TGTGCCAGCAGTTACTCACAGGGGGCTAATCAGCCCCAGCATTTT
TRBD1	NA	TRBV7-9	TRBJ2-7	CASSAGTGGSNEQYF	TGTGCCAGCAGCGCTGGGACAGGGGGAAGTAACGAGCAGTACTTC
TRBD1	NA	TRBV20-1	TRBJ1-2	CSALTGNGYTF	TGCAGTGCCCTGACAGGGAACGGCTACACCTTC
NA	NA	TRBV23-1	TRBJ1-2	CASPRRVLSGGYTF	TGCGCCAGCCCCAGGAGGGTACTATCGGGGGGCTACACCTTC
TRBD1	NA	TRBV5-1	TRBJ1-2	CASSLDRAGGYTF	TGCGCCAGCAGCTTAGACAGGGCGGGCGGCTACACCTTC
NA	NA	TRBV7-6	TRBJ1-1	CASSLSLNTEAFF	TGTGCCAGCAGTCTGAGCCTGAACACTGAAGCTTTCTTT
NA	NA	TRBV28	TRBJ1-5	CASSFRPQHF	TGTGCCAGCAGTTTTCGGCCCCAGCATTTT
TRBD1	NA	TRBV6-5	TRBJ2-7	CASSLGQGVHEQYF	TGTGCCAGCAGCCTGGGACAGGGGGTCCACGAGCAGTACTTC
TRBD2	NA	TRBV6-4	TRBJ2-3	CASSVSSGGATDTQYF	TGTGCCAGCAGTGTCTCAAGCGGGGGGGCCACAGATACGCAGTATTTT
NA	NA	TRBV2	TRBJ1-2	CASTQDQNYGYTF	TGTGCCAGCACACAGGACCAAAACTATGGCTACACCTTC
TRBD1	NA	TRBV23-1	TRBJ2-3	CASSHPGQGKEDTQYF	TGCGCCAGCAGTCATCCCGGACAGGGTAAGGAAGATACGCAGTATTTT
TRBD1	NA	TRBV11-2	TRBJ1-6	CASSLPGQGNSPLHF	TGTGCCAGCAGCCTCCCCGGACAGGGTAATTCACCCCTCCACTTT
NA	NA	TRBV7-3	TRBJ1-3	CASSSRQGNTIYF	TGTGCCAGCAGCTCGCGACAGGGAAACACCATATATTTT